This is a list of T cell receptor beta chains from one sample in a study of immune evolution from preneoplasia to lung adenocarcinoma. Clones were sequenced by immunoSEQ multiplex PCR, and TCRdb holds only the in-frame ones, with some missing. The sample records approximately 6,500 clones, approximately 80% being singletons. Sequencing was performed on FFPE minimally invasive lung adenocarcinoma tissue. The source of these receptors is a person aged 45-69 years with lung adenocarcinoma. The CDR3 runs from the conserved cysteine through the conserved F or W. A D gene is named only where the DNA matches it firmly. Clone size is given for some rows only: seen once, a few or many times, or a class if the clone is expanded.

TRBV7-9,NA,NA,TRBJ2-7,CASTPVTRYEQYF,TGTGCCAGCACCCCCGTTACCCGATACGAGCAGTACTTC
TRBV2,NA,TRBD2,TRBJ2-7,CASRLAGTAYEQYF,TGTGCCAGCAGGTTAGCGGGAACGGCGTACGAGCAGTACTTC
TRBV11-2,NA,NA,TRBJ1-1,CASSLEEGYTEAFF,TGTGCCAGCAGCTTAGAGGAGGGTTACACTGAAGCTTTCTTT
TRBV4-2,NA,NA,TRBJ2-3,CASSQDWPSTDTQYF,TGTGCCAGCAGCCAAGATTGGCCGAGTACAGATACGCAGTATTTT
TRBV6-4,NA,NA,TRBJ2-6,CASSMDTGANVLTF,TGTGCCAGCAGTATGGACACTGGGGCCAACGTCCTGACTTTC
TRBV7-9,NA,TRBD1,TRBJ1-5,CASSLTGGSILSNQPQHF,TGTGCCAGCAGCCTTACAGGGGGATCGATCCTTAGCAATCAGCCCCAGCATTTT
TRBV28,NA,TRBD1,TRBJ1-1,CASRGTGDTEAFF,TGTGCCAGCAGGGGGACAGGGGACACTGAAGCTTTCTTT
TRBV6-6,once,NA,TRBJ1-2,CASTPRSNYGYTF,TGTGCCAGCACCCCGAGGTCTAACTATGGCTACACCTTC
TRBV7-9,NA,TRBD2,TRBJ2-7,CASTPARTSGSYEQYF,TGTGCCAGCACCCCTGCTCGGACTAGCGGGAGCTACGAGCAGTACTTC
TRBV12-5,once,NA,TRBJ2-1,CASGQHTWGDEQFF,TGTGCTAGTGGCCAACACACATGGGGGGATGAGCAGTTCTTC
TRBV7-3,once,NA,TRBJ2-2,CASSLMWNTGELFF,TGTGCCAGCAGCTTAATGTGGAACACCGGGGAGCTGTTTTTT
TRBV18,NA,NA,TRBJ1-1,CASSVSGNTEAFF,TGTGCCAGCTCGGTGTCGGGGAACACTGAAGCTTTCTTT
TRBV6-1,NA,NA,TRBJ2-7,CATLPRGAGSYEQYF,TGTGCCACCCTTCCCCGGGGGGCAGGCTCCTACGAGCAGTACTTC
TRBV7-9,few,NA,TRBJ1-4,CAWEGRPAELFF,TGTGCCTGGGAGGGCCGCCCGGCGGAACTGTTTTTT
TRBV5-1,NA,TRBD1,TRBJ2-5,CASSLIVQGQETQYF,TGCGCCAGCAGCTTAATTGTACAGGGGCAAGAGACCCAGTACTTC
TRBV2,NA,NA,TRBJ1-1,CASKRAPNTEAFF,TGTGCCAGCAAGAGGGCGCCGAACACTGAAGCTTTCTTT
TRBV28,NA,TRBD1,TRBJ1-5,CASSFRYRGNQPQHF,TGTGCCAGCAGTTTTCGGTACAGGGGGAATCAGCCCCAGCATTTT
TRBV18,NA,NA,TRBJ2-7,CASSRNTANSYEQYF,TGTGCCAGCTCACGGAACACAGCGAACTCCTACGAGCAGTACTTC
TRBV10-2,NA,NA,TRBJ2-5,CVSRGFETQYF,TGCGTCAGCAGAGGTTTTGAGACCCAGTACTTC
TRBV5-1,NA,NA,TRBJ1-1,CASSLFSKGNTEAFF,TGCGCCAGCAGCTTGTTCAGTAAGGGGAACACTGAAGCTTTCTTT
TRBV5-1,NA,NA,TRBJ1-1,CASSLGRATEAFF,TGCGCCAGCAGCTTGGGGCGGGCCACTGAAGCTTTCTTT
TRBV19,NA,NA,TRBJ2-1,CASSDQGDNEQFF,TGTGCCAGTAGTGACCAGGGAGACAATGAGCAGTTCTTC
TRBV7-2,NA,NA,TRBJ2-7,CASSHAYEQYF,TGTGCCAGCAGCCATGCCTACGAGCAGTACTTC
TRBV5-4,NA,NA,TRBJ1-1,CASSRLAGQNTEAFF,TGTGCCAGCAGCCGCTTGGCGGGACAGAACACTGAAGCTTTCTTT
TRBV5-1,NA,NA,TRBJ2-7,CASSFIAGLAYEQYF,TGCGCCAGCAGCTTTATCGCAGGCCTGGCCTACGAGCAGTACTTC
TRBV6-1,NA,NA,TRBJ1-6,CASSGTPYNSPLHF,TGTGCCAGCAGCGGGACACCCTATAATTCACCCCTCCACTTT
TRBV4-2,NA,TRBD2,TRBJ2-7,CASSQAGAGADEQYF,TGTGCCAGCAGCCAAGCCGGGGCGGGAGCTGACGAGCAGTACTTC